One and the same sample provided the 26 T cell receptor beta chains below, sequenced in a study of T cell responses to AZD1222 COVID-19 vaccine. Generated by immunoSEQ multiplex PCR, the TCRdb table keeps only in-frame clones and is missing some. The table lists fewer than 110,000 clones, over 75% of them singletons. The starting material was peripheral blood, obtained on day 0 of AZD1222 vaccination. The receptors shown here come from an adult in good health.

The rearrangement links TRBV11-2 to TRBJ2-7; D is uncertain. Germline V CDR1 and CDR2: SGHAT, FQNNGV. This CDR3 spans 12 amino acids. V gave up 5 bases and J gave up 0 bases, with 5 bases separating them. CDR3 DNA: TGTGCCAGCAGCCCTAGCTCCTACGAGCAGTACTTC. It codes for CASSPSSYEQYF.

V is TRBV10-3 and J is TRBJ2-5; TRBD2 matches at 7 bases. J gave up 2 bases and V 3 bases, and 6 bases lay outside the gene matches. The CDR3 length is 15 residues. Germline V gives CDR1 ENHRY, CDR2 SYGVKD. The CDR3: CAISERAGSQETQYF. The CDR3 nucleotides are TGTGCCATCAGTGAAAGAGCGGGGTCGCAAGAGACCCAGTACTTC.

The J gene is TRBJ1-1, the V gene TRBV14, with D perhaps TRBD1 (5 bases). V was shortened by 1 base and J by 4 bases, with 7 bases between the two germline ends. Germline V CDR1 and CDR2: SGHDN, FVKESK. This CDR3 has 13 amino acids. This chain's CDR3 is CASSQVGTTEAFF. The CDR3 DNA sequence: TGTGCCAGCAGCCAAGTGGGGACCACTGAAGCTTTCTTT.

About this clone: The same CDR3 can be traced to other DNA sequences in this sample. The chain joins TRBV2 to TRBJ1-5; no clear D. The germline V gene has CDR1 SNHLY and CDR2 FYNNEI. Deletions cut 4 bases from V and 4 bases from J, with 8 bases between. This CDR3 is built from 13 residues. The CDR3: CASSGGGNQPQHF. The CDR3 DNA follows: TGTGCCAGCAGTGGGGGAGGGAATCAGCCCCAGCATTTT. Full variable domain (remainder filled in from reference TRBV2 and TRBJ1-5): EPEVTQTPSHQVTQMGQEVILRCVPISNHLYFYWYRQILGQKVEFLVSFYNNEISEKSEIFDDQFSVERPDGSNFTLKIRSTKLEDSAMYFCASSGGGNQPQHFGDGTRLSIL.

This clone was seen a single time. The gene calls are TRBV4-3 and TRBJ1-2, with 8 bases fitting TRBD1. CDR1 LGHNA and CDR2 YSLEER come from the germline V gene. V lost 4 bases and J lost 1; bases outside the gene matches: 2. CDR3 length: 14 amino acids. The CDR3 spells CASSPGQVNYGYTF. The CDR3 DNA is TGCGCCAGCAGCCCGGGACAGGTTAACTATGGCTACACCTTC.

This chain links TRBV7-2 with TRBJ2-2; D perhaps matches TRBD1 (6 bases). This CDR3 spans 15 amino acids. V was shortened by 3 bases and J by 5 bases, with 13 bases between the two germline ends. Germline loops: CDR1 SGHTA, CDR2 FQGNSA. The CDR3 loop reads CASSFPGTLTGELFF. The DNA of the CDR3 is TGTGCCAGCAGCTTTCCCGGGACACTAACCGGGGAGCTGTTTTTT.

The gene calls are TRBV19 and TRBJ1-5; perhaps TRBD1 as D (6 bases). Germline CDR1 and CDR2: LNHDA and SQIVND (reference sequence). Trimming took off 2 bases at V and 7 bases at J, with 15 bases between the two ends. The CDR3 contains 15 residues. CDR3 protein: CASSIWGAAGQPQHF. The CDR3 DNA reads TGTGCCAGTAGTATATGGGGGGCCGCGGGACAGCCCCAGCATTTT.

V is TRBV12-3 or TRBV12-4 and J is TRBJ2-7; D possibly uses TRBD1 or TRBD2 (5 bases each). Trimming left V 5 bases short and J 2 bases short, with 10 bases between. The CDR3 length is 13 residues. For the CDR3, the DNA is TGTGCCAGCAGTCGGGACGCTGCCTACGAGCAGTACTTC. Translation: CASSRDAAYEQYF.

The gene calls are TRBV7-2 and TRBJ2-1; 10 bases align to TRBD1. The CDR3 loop spans 16 amino acids. Germline lookup yields CDR1 SGHTA and CDR2 FQGNSA. Unmatched junction bases numbered 6, after V lost 2 bases and J lost 5 bases. DNA of the CDR3: TGTGCCAGCAGCTTAATCGGACAGGGGGGCGACAATGAGCAGTTCTTC. Translated: CASSLIGQGGDNEQFF.

V is TRBV4-2 and J is TRBJ1-4, with D uncertain. There are 16 residues in the CDR3. The V gene's germline CDR1 is LGHNA and CDR2 YNFKEQ. Trimming stripped 0 bases from V and 1 base from J, with 9 bases between. CDR3 nucleotides: TGTGCCAGCAGCCAAGAAAGGGCGCAAACTAATGAAAAACTGTTTTTT. Translating gives CASSQERAQTNEKLFF.

The V and J genes are TRBV2 and TRBJ2-5; no clear D. The V end lost 1 base, the J end lost 2 bases, and 11 bases lay between the germline ends. Per germline, CDR1 SNHLY and CDR2 FYNNEI. This CDR3 has 15 residues. CDR3 region: CASSEEFSGQETQYF. The CDR3 bases are TGTGCCAGCAGTGAAGAGTTCAGTGGGCAAGAGACCCAGTACTTC. The complete variable domain, with remaining parts taken from reference TRBV2 and TRBJ2-5, reads EPEVTQTPSHQVTQMGQEVILRCVPISNHLYFYWYRQILGQKVEFLVSFYNNEISEKSEIFDDQFSVERPDGSNFTLKIRSTKLEDSAMYFCASSEEFSGQETQYFGPGTRLLVL.

This clone appeared once. The rearrangement uses TRBV14 and TRBJ2-7, with 13 nucleotides matching TRBD2. V was pared by 4 bases and J by 2 bases, with 5 bases of the junction left unmatched. Germline V gene sequence: CDR1 SGHDN, CDR2 FVKESK. The CDR3 totals 16 residues. The CDR3 sequence: CASSPWTSGGAYEQYF. CDR3 bases: TGTGCCAGCAGCCCGTGGACTAGCGGGGGTGCCTACGAGCAGTACTTC.

The chain links TRBV6-2 or TRBV6-3 to TRBJ2-5; D perhaps matches TRBD2 (6 bases). Germline assignment: CDR1 MNHEY and CDR2 SVGEGT. V was pared by 3 bases and J by 4 bases, with 21 bases between. The CDR3 contains 17 residues. CDR3 in amino acids: CASSYDSRASVRETQYF. The CDR3, as DNA: TGTGCCAGCAGTTATGACAGCAGGGCTAGCGTTCGAGAGACCCAGTACTTC.

The chain couples TRBV10-3 to TRBJ1-6; a possible D gene is TRBD1 (5 bases). Germline V gene sequence: CDR1 ENHRY, CDR2 SYGVKD. CDR3 length: 14 amino acids. Deletions cut 3 bases from V and 7 bases from J, with 10 bases between. The CDR3 nucleotides are TGTGCCATCAGTGACAGGGATCGCAATTCACCCCTCCACTTT. This codes for CAISDRDRNSPLHF.

The CDR3: CASSQDSAAWEQYF. The CDR3 nucleotides are TGCGCCAGCAGCCAAGATTCGGCGGCATGGGAGCAGTACTTC. This chain joins TRBV4-3 and TRBJ2-7; D unresolved. V was pared by 0 bases and J by 7 bases, with 13 bases between. The CDR3 spans 14 residues. From germline, CDR1 is LGHNA and CDR2 YSLEER.

This sequence joins TRBV29-1 and TRBJ1-2; 8 nucleotides agree with TRBD1. The germline V gene has CDR1 SQVTM and CDR2 ANQGSEA. Losses at the gene ends were 4 bases for V and 5 bases for J; bases not matched to a gene: 6. This CDR3 contains 13 residues. The CDR3 region has the DNA TGCAGCGTTGTCTTGCAGGGGGCTTATGGCTACACCTTC. The encoded protein is CSVVLQGAYGYTF.

The gene calls are TRBV5-1 and TRBJ1-1; a possible D gene is TRBD1 (5 bases). With 0 bases removed from V and 4 bases from J, the gap between germline ends came to 13 bases. The germline V gene encodes CDR1 SGHRS and CDR2 YFSETQ. This CDR3 is built from 15 residues. CDR3 protein: CASSLEPGVGTEAFF. The CDR3 DNA is TGCGCCAGCAGCTTGGAGCCGGGGGTGGGCACTGAAGCTTTCTTT.

This clone came up once. The genes are TRBV5-1 and TRBJ1-2; possible D gene TRBD1, 5 bases. The germline V gene has CDR1 SGHRS and CDR2 YFSETQ. Trimming took off 4 bases at V and 2 bases at J, with 15 bases between the two ends. This CDR3 has 15 amino acids. The chain's CDR3 is CASSPSVGVNYGYTF. Written as DNA, the CDR3 is TGCGCCAGCAGCCCCAGTGTGGGGGTGAACTATGGCTACACCTTC.

The genes are TRBV14 and TRBJ1-2, with D possibly matching TRBD1 (6 bases). Germline loops: CDR1 SGHDN, CDR2 FVKESK. CDR3 length: 16 amino acids. V gave up 0 bases and J gave up 5 bases, with 16 bases separating them. DNA for the CDR3: TGTGCCAGCAGCCAAGATGAGCAGGGGCACCTGTATGGCTACACCTTC. It is translated as CASSQDEQGHLYGYTF.

The chain uses TRBV4-1 and TRBJ2-3; 12 nucleotides align to TRBD2. CDR3 length: 17 amino acids. CDR1 is MGHRA and CDR2 is YSYEKL in the germline V gene. The ends lost 2 bases at V and 8 bases at J; junction bases unmatched: 11. As DNA, the CDR3 is TGCGCCAGCAGCCAAAGCCTGCTAGCGGGAGGGCCCGGTACGCAGTATTTT. It is translated as CASSQSLLAGGPGTQYF.

Here the CDR3 reads CASSLSGGRYYEQYF. CDR3 coding DNA: TGTGCCAGCAGCTTATCAGGCGGGAGGTACTACGAGCAGTACTTC. The chain has TRBV11-2 and TRBJ2-7; 8 bases match TRBD2. The junction had 6 bases not matched to a gene; V was cut back by 2 bases and J by 3 bases. CDR3 length equals 15 residues. The germline V gene has CDR1 SGHAT and CDR2 FQNNGV.

V gene TRBV29-1 combines with J gene TRBJ2-5; D is undetermined. The V and J ends lost 5 bases and 1 base respectively, with 8 bases between them. The CDR3 totals 12 residues. CDR1 is SQVTM and CDR2 is ANQGSEA in the germline V gene. The CDR3 is CSVPTPQETQYF. The CDR3 DNA reads as TGCAGCGTTCCCACACCCCAAGAGACCCAGTACTTC.

V is TRBV4-3 and J is TRBJ1-2; 9 positions agree with TRBD1. V shed 1 base and J 3 bases; nucleotides not matched to a gene: 3. The CDR3 has 15 residues. CDR1 is LGHNA and CDR2 is YSLEER in the germline V gene. The CDR3 nucleotides read TGCGCCAGCAGCCAAGTCGACAGGGGGGACTATGGCTACACCTTC. It is translated as CASSQVDRGDYGYTF.

The rearrangement joins TRBV10-3 to TRBJ2-3, with TRBD2 matching 13 bases. Germline CDR1 reads ENHRY; CDR2 reads SYGVKD. The V segment lost 2 bases and the J segment 2 bases; nucleotides outside the gene matches: 4. There are 17 residues in the CDR3. The CDR3 here is CAISEPTSGGSTDTQYF. The CDR3 nucleotides are TGTGCCATCAGTGAGCCGACTAGCGGGGGGTCCACAGATACGCAGTATTTT.

The chain joins TRBV10-2 to TRBJ1-2; 7 bases are shared with TRBD1. Per germline, CDR1 WSHSY and CDR2 SAAADI. The CDR3 contains 13 residues. V lost 4 bases and J lost 4; bases outside the gene matches: 3. The DNA for the CDR3 is TGCGCCAGCAGTGGGCAGGGGGGCTATGGCTACACCTTC. Its protein product is CASSGQGGYGYTF.

This clone turned up a few times. The chain couples TRBV19 to TRBJ2-7; 8 positions agree with TRBD1. The trim removed 5 bases at V and 4 bases at J, leaving 7 bases unmatched. The CDR3 is made up of 14 amino acids. From germline, CDR1 is LNHDA and CDR2 SQIVND (reference sequence). CDR3 residues: CASSPWTGQYEQYF. DNA for the CDR3: TGTGCCAGTAGTCCTTGGACAGGGCAATACGAGCAGTACTTC.